The next 11 T cell receptor beta chains were all read from a single sample in a study of blood T cells in healthy people across ages. A second PCR of 7 to 11 cycles used a sample-barcoded 5' primer and a J-beta primer mix. TCRdb independently ran MiXCR on the 5' RACE reads; one entry per CDR3 protein. The table lists approximately 1,000,000 distinct CDR3 sequences, roughly 45% of them singletons. Sequencing was carried out using blood. The receptors come from a woman aged 55 to 70 in good health.

The V gene is TRBV6-5, the J gene TRBJ2-7, with 9 bases identical to TRBD2. The germline V gene encodes CDR1 MNHEY and CDR2 SVGAGI. CDR3 length: 15 residues. V shed 2 bases, J shed 7 bases, and the junction held 9 bases outside the gene matches. The CDR3 loop is CASSYGLAGSLEQYF. CDR3 nucleotide sequence: TGTGCCAGCAGTTACGGGCTAGCGGGATCGCTAGAGCAGTACTTC.

This chain links TRBV27 with TRBJ1-5, with 10 bases matching TRBD1. Germline CDR1 and CDR2: MNHEY and SMNVEV (reference sequence). Trimming cost V 5 bases and J 5 bases; bases outside gene matches: 6. The CDR3 covers 15 residues. The CDR3 loop is CASSNSGTGDQPQHF. The CDR3 DNA is TGTGCCAGCAGTAACTCCGGGACAGGGGATCAGCCCCAGCATTTT.

This clonotype was counted only a few times. The J gene is TRBJ2-3, the V gene TRBV29-1, with TRBD2 matching over 10 bases. The CDR3 is 18 amino acids. CDR1 SQVTM and CDR2 ANQGSEA come from the germline V gene. Trimming cost V 1 base and J 1 base; bases outside gene matches: 11. CDR3 loop: CSVEGLAGERWGTDTQYF. CDR3 nucleotide sequence: TGCAGCGTTGAAGGGCTAGCGGGAGAAAGGTGGGGCACAGATACGCAGTATTTT.

V usage is TRBV3-1 and J usage is TRBJ2-5, with unresolved D. Germline lookup yields CDR1 LGHDT and CDR2 YNNKEL (reference sequence). The V end was cut by 8 bases, the J end by 3 bases, with 16 bases between. The CDR3 has 14 amino acids. Here the CDR3 reads CASGLAQSEETQYF. The CDR3 region has the DNA TGTGCCAGCGGGTTGGCCCAGAGTGAAGAGACCCAGTACTTC.

The chain carries TRBV20-1 and TRBJ2-7, with D tentatively TRBD1 (6 bases). Germline CDR1 and CDR2: DFQATT and SNEGSKA (reference sequence). The CDR3 is 14 amino acids. V gave up 0 bases and J gave up 4 bases, with 13 bases separating them. CDR3 DNA: TGCAGTGCTAGAGATTCGGGACACCTTTACGAGCAGTACTTC. Residues: CSARDSGHLYEQYF.

There are many counts of this clonotype. The gene calls are TRBV29-1 and TRBJ2-7, with TRBD2 matching over 12 bases. V lost 4 bases, J lost 2 bases, and 3 bases stayed unmatched. The germline CDR1 and CDR2 sequences are SQVTM and ANQGSEA. The CDR3 sequence is 14 residues long. CDR3 DNA sequence: TGCAGCGTTGCCCGGACTAGCGGGACCTACGAGCAGTACTTC. Its translation: CSVARTSGTYEQYF.

The CDR3 protein is CASSDGGEPQETQYF. Written as DNA, the CDR3 is TGTGCCAGCAGTGACGGAGGGGAACCCCAAGAGACCCAGTACTTC. The J gene is TRBJ2-5, the V gene TRBV6-1, with a possible D match to TRBD2 (6 bases). Germline assignment: CDR1 MNHNS and CDR2 SASEGT. The V end was cut by 3 bases, the J end by 1 base, with 12 bases between. The CDR3 length is 15 residues.

This clonotype was found a few times. The chain links TRBV15 to TRBJ2-1; 12 nucleotides line up with TRBD2. The V gene end was trimmed by 4 bases and the J gene end by 5 bases; junction bases not matched to a gene: 15. CDR1 is LNHNV and CDR2 is YYDKDF in the germline V gene (reference sequence). This CDR3 has 19 amino acids. CDR3 coding DNA: TGTGCCACCAGCACCCGGACTAGCGGGACTTCCCTCCGGGACAATGAGCAGTTCTTC. Translating it yields CATSTRTSGTSLRDNEQFF.

The chain is built from TRBV28 and TRBJ2-3, with a tentative D call TRBD1 (7 bases). Germline CDR1 MDHEN, CDR2 SYDVKM. This CDR3 comprises 14 residues. Trimming took off 7 bases at V and 6 bases at J, with 17 bases between the two ends. The CDR3 here is CASNQGGVWDTQYF. CDR3 sequence (DNA): TGTGCCAGCAATCAGGGGGGAGTATGGGATACGCAGTATTTT.

The CDR3 region has the DNA TGTGCCACCAGCCACGGGGACTCTGGGGCCAACGTCCTGACTTTC. Its translation: CATSHGDSGANVLTF. The genes are TRBV15 and TRBJ2-6, with D perhaps TRBD2 (5 bases). In germline, CDR1 is LNHNV, CDR2 YYDKDF (reference sequence). The CDR3 has 15 residues. Trimming took off 5 bases at V and 0 bases at J, with 8 bases between the two ends.

CDR3 in DNA: TGCGCCAGCAGCCCCCTTGGCCTATCTCACCAGTACTTC. Encoded protein: CASSPLGLSHQYF. The chain employs TRBV4-1 and TRBJ2-7; D unresolved. The CDR3 length is 13 residues. V was clipped by 4 bases and J by 10 bases, with 17 bases between them. Germline V gene data show CDR1 as MGHRA and CDR2 as YSYEKL.